The present T cell receptor beta chain was sequenced within a study of radiotherapy plus CTLA-4 blockade in lung cancer listed by TCRdb under 2018. Describing the broader study: Objective responses were observed in around 20% of enrolled patients, and disease control was achieved in roughly 30%.

The study evaluated CTLA-4 blockade (ipilimumab) given together with focal radiation therapy in patients who had chemo-refractory metastatic non-small-cell lung cancer. The full study reports these points: After treatment with radiotherapy and ipilimumab, TCR clones that came from tumors expanded in the peripheral blood. Early dynamic changes in blood T cell clones, together with increased serum interferon-beta after radiation, were reported as the strongest predictors of response.

From the germline V gene, CDR1 is SNHLY and CDR2 is FYNNEI. From its cysteine to its phenylalanine, the CDR3 spans 16 amino acids. Just the 48-base CDR3 DNA is kept, in frame starting at base 1. V loses 0 bases of germline sequence and J loses 0 bases, and the interval between the two ends is 11 bases. Library prep was done by the immunoSEQ multiplex PCR assay. The clones in this table, taken by TCRdb from immuneACCESS, are in-frame only. Not every clone is retained; where verified, under half of the shortfall comes from an unresolved V gene, and the cause of the rest is unknown. This sample lists around 80,000 clones; approximately 84% were detected once. Approximately 0.81% of the sample is taken by the ten largest. About this clone itself: The antigen it binds to is not known. No much larger clonotype is one base removed from it; base qualities were not supplied.

This receptor was identified in a human donor with non-small cell lung cancer who had stable disease on radiotherapy plus ipilimumab. Sequenced material: peripheral blood, taken from a patient treated with radiotherapy plus ipilimumab. The sequence joins TRBV2 to TRBJ1-1; the D gene cannot be named for sure. The nucleotide sequence reads TGTGCCAGCAGTGAAGCCCCTGGGGTGGTGAACACTGAAGCTTTCTTT. This is translated as CASSEAPGVVNTEAFF.